Below, 11 T cell receptor beta chains from the same sample are listed, as sequenced in a study of blood T cell repertoires in COVID-19. Sequencing used immunoSEQ multiplex PCR; TCRdb keeps in-frame clones, though not all of them. Among about 160,000 clones listed, under 90% were seen once. Sequencing was carried out using PBMCs or T cells enriched from blood (not recorded which). The receptors derive from a man in his fifties or sixties who had recovered from COVID-19.

J is TRBJ1-2 and V is TRBV6-6, with a tentative D call TRBD1 (6 bases). The CDR3 spans 16 residues. Germline V gene sequence: CDR1 MNHNY, CDR2 SVGAGI (reference sequence). The germline V and J ends were trimmed by 5 bases and 0 bases, with 16 bases remaining between them. In nucleotides, the CDR3 is TGTGCCAGCAGTAGGCCCCGGGACATAGCTAACTATGGCTACACCTTC. Translated, it gives CASSRPRDIANYGYTF.

The chain is built from TRBV6-5 and TRBJ1-5; 7 bases line up with TRBD1. V lost 8 bases to trimming and J lost 4 bases; unmatched junction nucleotides: 5. Looked up from germline, CDR1 is MNHEY and CDR2 is SVGAGI. The CDR3 consists of 13 residues. The CDR3 spells CASDTRGNQPQHF. CDR3 sequence (DNA): TGTGCCAGCGATACCAGGGGGAATCAGCCCCAGCATTTT.

This clone was picked up one time. The chain joins TRBV3-1 (or the pseudogene TRBV3-2) to TRBJ2-7; TRBD2 matches 10 bases. The V gene end was trimmed by 4 bases and the J gene end by 5 bases; junction bases not matched to a gene: 8. CDR3 length: 15 amino acids. The V gene's germline CDR1 is LGHDT and CDR2 YNNKEL (reference sequence). CDR3 sequence: CASSPRSGGYDEQYF. CDR3 coding DNA: TGTGCCAGCAGCCCCCGTAGCGGGGGGTACGACGAGCAGTACTTC.

The chain uses TRBV19 and TRBJ1-2; D remains ambiguous. The CDR3 consists of 15 residues. Trimming took off 1 base at V and 4 bases at J, with 13 bases between the two ends. The germline CDR1 and CDR2 sequences are LNHDA and SQIVND (reference sequence). The CDR3 spells CASSIGASVGYGYTF. The CDR3 DNA reads as TGTGCCAGTAGTATAGGTGCCTCGGTTGGCTATGGCTACACCTTC.

The table lists this clone with a count of one. This sequence joins TRBV4-2 and TRBJ2-7, with D tentatively TRBD2 (6 bases). Germline CDR1 LGHNA, CDR2 YNFKEQ. The CDR3 extends over 15 amino acids. V gave up 1 base and J gave up 3 bases, with 13 bases separating them. In nucleotides, the CDR3 is TGTGCCAGCAGCCAAGGGGAGGAATTCTTCTACGAGCAGTACTTC. The encoded protein is CASSQGEEFFYEQYF.

The rearrangement uses TRBV7-2 and TRBJ2-3; 9 bases are shared with TRBD2. Trimming cost V 5 bases and J 7 bases; bases outside gene matches: 10. The CDR3 length is 15 residues. The germline V gene encodes CDR1 SGHTA and CDR2 FQGNSA. The CDR3 spells CASSPRLADAYTQYF. DNA of the CDR3: TGTGCCAGCAGCCCCCGACTAGCGGATGCCTATACGCAGTATTTT.

J is TRBJ1-4 and V is TRBV3-1 (or the pseudogene TRBV3-2); D unclear. Germline values: CDR1 LGHDT, CDR2 YNNKEL (reference sequence). The CDR3 is made up of 14 amino acids. V lost 5 bases and J 5 bases, leaving 12 bases between the germline ends. CDR3 bases: TGTGCCAGCAGCGCCAGAGGTGGGAATGAAAAACTGTTTTTT. Protein: CASSARGGNEKLFF.

The J gene is TRBJ1-6, the V gene TRBV27; D remains ambiguous. Germline CDR1 reads MNHEY; CDR2 reads SMNVEV (reference sequence). V was shortened by 0 bases and J by 6 bases, with 9 bases between the two germline ends. The CDR3 covers 15 residues. Here the CDR3 DNA reads TGTGCCAGCAGTTTATCGGCAGGTCGTAATTCACCCCTCCACTTT. It translates to CASSLSAGRNSPLHF.

The CDR3 nucleotides are TGTGCCAGCAGCCAGTACACAGGGCCCTCCTACGAGCAGTACTTC. It encodes CASSQYTGPSYEQYF. This sequence joins TRBV14 and TRBJ2-7; tentative D call: TRBD1 (6 bases). The CDR3 runs 15 residues. V was shortened by 3 bases and J by 0 bases, with 12 bases between the two germline ends. The germline gives CDR1 SGHDN, CDR2 FVKESK. The full variable domain, rest sourced from reference TRBV14 and TRBJ2-7, is EAGVTQFPSHSVIEKGQTVTLRCDPISGHDNLYWYRRVMGKEIKFLLHFVKESKQDESGMPNNRFLAERTGGTYSTLKVQPAELEDSGVYFCASSQYTGPSYEQYFGPGTRLTVT.

The gene calls are TRBV30 and TRBJ1-1; 9 bases fit TRBD1. The CDR3 covers 15 residues. Germline CDR1 and CDR2: GTSNPN and SVGIG (reference sequence). The V gene end was trimmed by 3 bases and the J gene end by 5 bases; junction bases not matched to a gene: 10. CDR3 nucleotide sequence: TGTGCCTGGAGCGCCGGGACAGGGAGGTCGACTGAAGCTTTCTTT. Residues: CAWSAGTGRSTEAFF.

The rearrangement links TRBV3-1 (or the pseudogene TRBV3-2) to TRBJ2-2; 10 nucleotides match TRBD2. CDR3 size: 17 residues. The ends lost 8 bases at V and 5 bases at J; junction bases unmatched: 14. CDR1 is LGHDT, CDR2 YNNKEL, per germline (reference sequence). The chain's CDR3 is CASGKGALAGSTGELFF. In DNA, the CDR3 is TGTGCCAGCGGCAAAGGGGCACTAGCGGGGAGTACCGGGGAGCTGTTTTTT.